Sequencing of this T cell receptor beta chain was carried out in a study of naive and memory T cell subsets. General study findings and limits: Over 85% of naive TCR sequences appeared only once, unlike memory subsets. Gini index rose across naive, CM, EM and EMRA in CD4 and CD8.

The beta constant-region primer was an equimolar mix of two oligonucleotides covering TRBC1 and TRBC2. Ligation attached a single-stranded oligonucleotide with a 12-nucleotide UMI and the SP2 primer to the cDNA 3' end. TCRdb reprocessed the UMI-ligation and nested PCR reads with MiXCR, giving one entry per CDR3 protein. The sample holds several thousand distinct CDR3 sequences, about 7% seen once. This clonotype turned up a few times. Its antigen remains unknown. The CDR3 has 15 residues. The germline V gene encodes CDR1 SGHRS and CDR2 YFSETQ. The ends lost 4 bases at V and 2 bases at J; junction bases unmatched: 5. CD8 T cells were positively selected from what remained after CD4 positive selection.

Sample: CD4+ TEMRA cells from blood. Subset: effector memory re-expressing CD45RA, CD45RA+ CD27-. The sequence derives from a human donor in good health. V and J are TRBV5-1 and TRBJ2-2; 7 nucleotides agree with TRBD1. The CDR3 is CASSPRDSNTGELFF. CDR3 sequence (DNA): TGCGCCAGCAGCCCTCGGGACAGTAACACCGGGGAGCTGTTTTTT.